This TCR beta chain was documented in a study of T cell responses to AZD1222 COVID-19 vaccine. Measured with immunoSEQ multiplex PCR; TCRdb has only the in-frame clones, and not every one. The sample has approximately 120,000 clones, more than 85% seen once. In the case of this clone: What it binds is unknown.

Overall study findings and caveats: Receipt of two AZD1222 doses was followed by a rise in Spike-specific TCR breadth and depth.

Germline CDR1 reads ENHRY; CDR2 reads SYGVKD. This CDR3 contains 15 residues. Germline trimming cut 6 bases from V and 8 bases from J; bases unmatched to any gene: 12. The V gene is TRBV10-3, the J gene TRBJ2-1, with 8 positions matching TRBD1. The sequencing used peripheral blood, collected on day 0 of AZD1222 vaccination. This receptor was obtained from an adult in good health. The CDR3 loop reads CAIRGQQGDEDEQFF. As DNA, the CDR3 is TGTGCCATCAGGGGGCAACAGGGGGATGAGGATGAGCAGTTCTTC.